This T cell receptor (beta chain) was recovered during a study of regulatory T cells in long-lasting Graves disease. Whole-study results and caveats: Those with persistent disease had in common more public clonotypes (about 2,500) than new patients (roughly 1,000). Patients with persistent disease showed a bias toward TRBV28, TRBJ1-2 and TRBJ2-5.

The CDR3 spans 15 residues. V gave up 4 bases and J gave up 7 bases; unmatched junction bases: 8. Looked up from germline, CDR1 is SGHNT and CDR2 is YYREEE (reference sequence). Regarding time point: newly diagnosed GD, antithyroid drugs for less than 3 months. The TCR library used RNA extracted from PBMCs. This clonotype came up once. Its target is not known. In building TCR beta libraries, iRepertoire HTBI primers were used together with Arm-PCR of CDR3 regions. TCRdb ran MiXCR on the multiplex PCR reads and lists one entry per CDR3 protein. The sample holds about 470,000 distinct CDR3 sequences, more than 12% seen once. These sequences were also reported in another study, on T cells in Graves' hyperthyroidism and ophthalmopathy. From that second work: Recently diagnosed hyperthyroidism of less than 2 months' duration affected patients aged 18 to 65. Prediction of ophthalmopathy progression came a median roughly 6.6 months pre-onset.

The sequence derives from a woman in her twenties or thirties with Graves disease. The chain has TRBV5-4 and TRBJ2-2; 9 bases line up with TRBD1. This specimen was peripheral blood mononuclear cells (PBMCs), taken at new diagnosis, from a patient treated with antithyroid drugs. The CDR3 sequence is CASSLRTGAIGELFF. The CDR3, as DNA: TGTGCCAGCAGCCTCCGGACAGGGGCGATCGGGGAGCTGTTTTTT.